The T cell receptor beta chain under discussion was sequenced for a study of cytomegalovirus exposure and HLA in healthy donors. The CDR3 sequence is 12 residues long. Germline lookup yields CDR1 SQVTM and CDR2 ANQGSEA. Trimming took 6 bases from V and 4 from J, leaving 12 bases between them. Study-level findings and limits: Apart from CMV serostatus, no immune exposure information was available. It was reportedly the case that the classifier diagnosed cytomegalovirus status with high specificity and sensitivity. TCR beta V- and J-gene trimming was later associated with a missense DCLRE1C variant.

Concerning this clone: Its antigen is unknown.

Primers included in the PCR were 60 Vbeta and 13 Jbeta primers. Repertoires were generated with immunoSEQ multiplex PCR, while TCRdb's copy carries only in-frame clones and drops some. This sample's table reports some 130,000 clones. At sampling all donors were nominally healthy, likely with unrecorded immune exposures. The J gene is TRBJ1-1, the V gene TRBV29-1; D ambiguous. The TCR was taken from a middle-aged woman in good health and CMV-seropositive. The sequenced material came from PBMCs. This CDR3 is CSVAAAGTEAFF. CDR3 coding DNA: TGCAGCGTGGCGGCCGCGGGCACTGAAGCTTTCTTT.